This T cell receptor beta chain was identified in a study of T-cell reconstitution after alpha-beta-depleted transplantation in children. Study outcomes and limitations: T cells produced anew were the main source of T-cell counts and diversity one year after transplant. By about two months after transplant, alpha-beta T cells reportedly arose from several hundred graft clones that had expanded. Recipient T cells and thymic progenitors that survived gave rise to the high TCRbeta diversity observed at day 60 in some patients.

This clonotype was seen a few times. The antigen remains undetermined. Preparation of the TCRbeta library was carried out with unique molecular identifiers. TCRdb recomputed calls from the PCR reads with MiXCR, one row per CDR3 protein. The repertoire has 600,000 to 800,000 distinct CDR3 sequences, around 12% of them found once; the top ten carry around 0.8%. The ends lost 0 bases at V and 4 bases at J; junction bases unmatched: 0. The V gene's germline CDR1 is MNHNS and CDR2 SASEGT. The length of the CDR3 is 16 residues. This sample comprised PBMCs, obtained before TCRalphabeta/CD19-depleted stem cell transplant. The TCR sequence derives from a girl aged 2-10 years with congenital amegakaryocytic thrombocytopenia, due to receive a stem cell transplant. The chain joins TRBV6-1 to TRBJ2-3; TRBD2 matches 14 bases. The CDR3 sequence is CASSEAGLAGADTQYF. As DNA, the CDR3 is TGTGCCAGCAGTGAAGCGGGACTAGCGGGAGCAGATACGCAGTATTTT.